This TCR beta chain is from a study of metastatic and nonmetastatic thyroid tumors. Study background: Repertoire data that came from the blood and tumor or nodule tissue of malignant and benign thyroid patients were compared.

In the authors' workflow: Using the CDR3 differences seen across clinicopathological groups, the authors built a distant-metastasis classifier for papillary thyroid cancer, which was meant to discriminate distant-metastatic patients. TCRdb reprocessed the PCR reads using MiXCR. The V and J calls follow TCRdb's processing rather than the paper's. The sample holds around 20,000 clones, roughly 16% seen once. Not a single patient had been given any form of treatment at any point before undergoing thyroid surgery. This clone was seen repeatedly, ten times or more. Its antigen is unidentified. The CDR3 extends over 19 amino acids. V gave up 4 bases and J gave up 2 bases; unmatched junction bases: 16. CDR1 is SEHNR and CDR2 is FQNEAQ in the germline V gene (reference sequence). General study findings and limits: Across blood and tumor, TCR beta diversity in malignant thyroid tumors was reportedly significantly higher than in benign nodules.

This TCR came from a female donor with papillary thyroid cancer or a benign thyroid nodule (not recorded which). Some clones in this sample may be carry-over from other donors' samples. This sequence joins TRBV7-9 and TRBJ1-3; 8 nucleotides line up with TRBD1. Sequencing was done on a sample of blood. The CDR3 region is CASSSGQGYAMVAGNTIYF. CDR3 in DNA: TGTGCCAGCAGCTCCGGACAGGGATATGCAATGGTGGCTGGAAACACCATATATTTT.